This is a list of T cell receptor beta chains from one sample in a study of T cells in Graves' hyperthyroidism and ophthalmopathy. Via MiXCR, TCRdb re-called the multiplex PCR reads, giving one row per CDR3 protein. The data contain over 500,000 distinct CDR3 sequences, roughly a sixth of them seen just once; the ten biggest clones take up less than 30%. The specimen sequenced was blood. These receptor sequences come from a woman in her twenties or thirties with Graves' ophthalmopathy. CDR3s include the opening cysteine and the closing phenylalanine or tryptophan. A D gene is named only where the DNA matches it firmly. Expanded clones are given a class, and other clones once, few, many or no size at all.

>16|TRBJ2-1|few|TRBV7-9|TRBD1
TGTGCCAGCAGCTTATCTGGGACAGGGAGGGTCAATGAGCAGTTCTTC
CASSLSGTGRVNEQFF
>16|TRBJ1-5|-|TRBV24-1|TRBD1
TGTGCCACCAGTGATACGGACAGGGGAGGAAATCAGCCCCAGCATTTT
CATSDTDRGGNQPQHF
>14|TRBJ2-3|-|TRBV2|-
TGTGCCAGCAGTAAAGCGGATTTCACAGATACGCAGTATTTT
CASSKADFTDTQYF
>14|TRBJ1-2|many|TRBV7-2|-
TGTGCCAGCGCCGGCCCTTTGGGGATCTATGGCTACACCTTC
CASAGPLGIYGYTF
>14|TRBJ2-5|-|TRBV7-9|-
TGTGCCGGCAGCTCCACAGGGTTGGGAGAGACCCAGTACTTC
CAGSSTGLGETQYF
>17|TRBJ1-1|-|TRBV28|-
TGTGCCAGCAGTACCCCGATGGGGGGTATATGGGTCCCTGAAGCTTTCTTT
CASSTPMGGIWVPEAFF
>17|TRBJ2-7|-|TRBV7-2|TRBD2
TGTGCCAGCAGTGCCGGGACTAGCGGGAGGGTGGCCTACGAGCAGTACTTC
CASSAGTSGRVAYEQYF
>12|TRBJ2-7|few|TRBV20-1|TRBD2
TGCAGTGCTGCTAGCGGCCCCTACGAGCAGTACTTC
CSAASGPYEQYF
>14|TRBJ2-3|many|TRBV12-3/TRBV12-4|TRBD2
TGTGCCAGCAGTATACTAGCGGGAGTGGAGACGCAGTATTTT
CASSILAGVETQYF
>14|TRBJ1-5|many|TRBV6-1|TRBD1
TGTGCCGTAAAGGACAGGGTCGGAAATCAGCCCCAGCATTTT
CAVKDRVGNQPQHF
>13|TRBJ2-7|many|TRBV20-1|-
TGCAGTGCCGAGACACCACCAACCGCCGAGCAGTACTTC
CSAETPPTAEQYF
>14|TRBJ2-5|many|TRBV28|-
TGTGCCAGTTCGGCACCGACTATCCAAGAGACCCAGTACTTC
CASSAPTIQETQYF
>15|TRBJ2-1|-|TRBV12-3/TRBV12-4|TRBD1
TGTGCCAGCAGTCCCCGGGACAGTAAACGCAATGAGCAGTTCTTC
CASSPRDSKRNEQFF
>15|TRBJ1-2|-|TRBV28|TRBD1
TGTGCCAGCAGTAACCAAGGACAGGGGGCTCATGGCTACACCTTC
CASSNQGQGAHGYTF
>13|TRBJ2-3|-|TRBV7-9|-
TGTGCCAGCAGCTTAGGAAATGGCGATACGCAGTATTTT
CASSLGNGDTQYF
>15|TRBJ1-2|many|TRBV20-1|-
TGCAGTGCTAGAGATCGGGACGGGATCGACTATGGCTACACCTTC
CSARDRDGIDYGYTF
>10|TRBJ1-1|few|TRBV20-1|-
TGCAGTCAGGATGACACTGAAGCTTTCTTT
CSQDDTEAFF
>18|TRBJ2-1|many|TRBV27|TRBD2
TGTGCCAGCCTTCTGTCCATCGGGACTAGTTTTAGGTACAATGAGCAGTTCTTC
CASLLSIGTSFRYNEQFF
>12|TRBJ2-5|many|TRBV20-1|-
TGCAGTGCGGGGGGCCACCAAGAGGAGCAGTACTTC
CSAGGHQEEQYF
>13|TRBJ1-2|many|TRBV3-1|-
TGTGCCAGCAGCCCTGGTGGGGCGAGAGGATACACCTTC
CASSPGGARGYTF
>13|TRBJ2-5|-|TRBV18|-
TGTGCCAGCTCACCACCCTCTTCGAAGACCCAGTACTTC
CASSPPSSKTQYF
>17|TRBJ1-1|few|TRBV7-9|-
TGTGCCAGCAGCTTAGAATGGGGGATCCGTCTGAACACTGAAGCTTTCTTT
CASSLEWGIRLNTEAFF